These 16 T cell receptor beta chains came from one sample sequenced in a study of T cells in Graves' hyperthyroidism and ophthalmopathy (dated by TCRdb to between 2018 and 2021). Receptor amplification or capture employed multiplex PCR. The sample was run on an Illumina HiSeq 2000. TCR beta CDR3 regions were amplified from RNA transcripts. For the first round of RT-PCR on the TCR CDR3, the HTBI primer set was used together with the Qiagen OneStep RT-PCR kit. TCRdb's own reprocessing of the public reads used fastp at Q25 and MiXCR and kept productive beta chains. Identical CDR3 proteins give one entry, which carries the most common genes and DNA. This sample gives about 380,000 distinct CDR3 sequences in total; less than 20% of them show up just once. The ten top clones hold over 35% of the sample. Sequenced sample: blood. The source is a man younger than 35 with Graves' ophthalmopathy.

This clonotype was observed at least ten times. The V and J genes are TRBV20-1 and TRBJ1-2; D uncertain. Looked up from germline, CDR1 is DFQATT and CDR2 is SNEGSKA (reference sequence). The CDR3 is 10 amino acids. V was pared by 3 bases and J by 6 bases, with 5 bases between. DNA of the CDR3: TGCAGTGCTAGCTCGAATGGCTACACCTTC. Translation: CSASSNGYTF.

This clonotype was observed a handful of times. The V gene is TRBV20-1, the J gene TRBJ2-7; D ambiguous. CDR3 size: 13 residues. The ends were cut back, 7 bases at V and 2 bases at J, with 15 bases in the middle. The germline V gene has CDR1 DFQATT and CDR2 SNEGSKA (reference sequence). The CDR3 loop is CSVPGAAAYEQYF. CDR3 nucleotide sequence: TGCAGTGTCCCCGGAGCAGCCGCCTACGAGCAGTACTTC.

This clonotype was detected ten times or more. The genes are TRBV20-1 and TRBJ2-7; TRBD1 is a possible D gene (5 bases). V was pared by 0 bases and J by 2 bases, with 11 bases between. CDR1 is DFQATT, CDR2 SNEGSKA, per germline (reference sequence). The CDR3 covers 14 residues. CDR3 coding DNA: TGCAGTGCTAGAGATGACAGTGGGGCCTACGAGCAGTACTTC. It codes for CSARDDSGAYEQYF.

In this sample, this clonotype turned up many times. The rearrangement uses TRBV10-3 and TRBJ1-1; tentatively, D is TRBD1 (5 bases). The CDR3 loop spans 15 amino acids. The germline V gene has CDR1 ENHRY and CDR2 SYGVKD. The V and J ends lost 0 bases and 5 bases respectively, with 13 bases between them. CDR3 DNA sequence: TGTGCCATCAGTGAGTCGGGGACGGGTGGAACTGAAGCTTTCTTT. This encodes CAISESGTGGTEAFF.

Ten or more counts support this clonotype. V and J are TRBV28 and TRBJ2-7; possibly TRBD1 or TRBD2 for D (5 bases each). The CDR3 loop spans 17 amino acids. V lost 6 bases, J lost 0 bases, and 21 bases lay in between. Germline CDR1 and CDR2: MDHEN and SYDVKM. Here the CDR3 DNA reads TGTGCCAGCAGGTCTGTCCCCGGGACCGGCAGCTCCTACGAGCAGTACTTC. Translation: CASRSVPGTGSSYEQYF.

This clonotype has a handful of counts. CDR3 sequence reads: CASSTAYEREQYF. The DNA for the CDR3 is TGCGCCAGCTCCACCGCTTACGAGAGGGAGCAGTACTTC. This rearrangement joins TRBV10-2 to TRBJ2-7; no firm D call. Germline CDR1 WSHSY, CDR2 SAAADI. V lost 8 bases and J lost 7, with 18 bases in between. The CDR3 has 13 amino acids.

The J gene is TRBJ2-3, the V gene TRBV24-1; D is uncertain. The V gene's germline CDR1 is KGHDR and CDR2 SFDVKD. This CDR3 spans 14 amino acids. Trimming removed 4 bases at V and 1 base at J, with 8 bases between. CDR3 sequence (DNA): TGTGCCACCAGTGACCCGTCGGGCACAGATACGCAGTATTTT. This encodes CATSDPSGTDTQYF.

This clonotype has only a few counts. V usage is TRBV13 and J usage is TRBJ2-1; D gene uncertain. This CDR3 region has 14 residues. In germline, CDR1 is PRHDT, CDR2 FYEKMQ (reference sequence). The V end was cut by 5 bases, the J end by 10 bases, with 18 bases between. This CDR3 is CASSPGSDLREQFF. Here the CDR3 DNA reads TGTGCCAGCAGCCCCGGATCCGACCTCCGGGAGCAGTTCTTC. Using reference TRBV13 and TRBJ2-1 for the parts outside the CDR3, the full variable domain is AAGVIQSPRHLIKEKRETATLKCYPIPRHDTVYWYQQGPGQDPQFLISFYEKMQSDKGSIPDRFSAQQFSDYHSELNMSSLELGDSALYFCASSPGSDLREQFFGPGTRLTVL.

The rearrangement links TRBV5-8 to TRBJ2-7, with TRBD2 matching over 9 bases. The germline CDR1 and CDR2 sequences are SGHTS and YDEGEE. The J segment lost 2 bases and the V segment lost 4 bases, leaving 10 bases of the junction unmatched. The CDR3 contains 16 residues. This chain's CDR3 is CASSPSPSGATYEQYF. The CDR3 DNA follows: TGTGCCAGCAGCCCCTCCCCTAGCGGGGCCACCTACGAGCAGTACTTC.

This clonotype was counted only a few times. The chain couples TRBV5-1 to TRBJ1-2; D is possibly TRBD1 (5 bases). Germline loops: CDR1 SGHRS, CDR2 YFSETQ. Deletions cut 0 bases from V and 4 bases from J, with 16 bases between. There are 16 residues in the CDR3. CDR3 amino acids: CASSLEMTESFYGYTF. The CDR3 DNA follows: TGCGCCAGCAGCTTGGAAATGACAGAAAGCTTCTATGGCTACACCTTC.

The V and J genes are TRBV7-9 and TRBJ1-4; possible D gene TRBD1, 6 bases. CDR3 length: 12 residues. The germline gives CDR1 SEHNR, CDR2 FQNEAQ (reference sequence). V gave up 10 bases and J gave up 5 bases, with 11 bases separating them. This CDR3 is CATDRLNEKLFF. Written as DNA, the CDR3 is TGTGCCACCGACAGGCTGAATGAAAAACTGTTTTTT.

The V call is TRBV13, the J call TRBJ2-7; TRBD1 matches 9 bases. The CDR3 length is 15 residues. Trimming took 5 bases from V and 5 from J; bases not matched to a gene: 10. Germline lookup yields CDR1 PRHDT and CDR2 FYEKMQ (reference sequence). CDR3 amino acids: CASSIEGQGLNEQYF. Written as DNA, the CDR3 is TGTGCCAGCAGCATCGAAGGACAGGGGCTCAACGAGCAGTACTTC.

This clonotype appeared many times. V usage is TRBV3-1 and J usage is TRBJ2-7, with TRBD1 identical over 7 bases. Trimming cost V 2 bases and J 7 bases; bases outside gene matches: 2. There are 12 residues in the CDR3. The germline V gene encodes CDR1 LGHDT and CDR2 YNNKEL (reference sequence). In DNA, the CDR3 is TGTGCCAGCAGCCAAACAGGGGTTGAGCAGTACTTC. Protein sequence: CASSQTGVEQYF.

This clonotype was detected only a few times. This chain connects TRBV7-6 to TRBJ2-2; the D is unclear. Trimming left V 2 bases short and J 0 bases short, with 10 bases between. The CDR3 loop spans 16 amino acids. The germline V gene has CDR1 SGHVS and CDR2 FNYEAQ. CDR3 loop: CASSLRNAANTGELFF. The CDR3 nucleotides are TGTGCCAGCAGCTTAAGGAACGCGGCGAACACCGGGGAGCTGTTTTTT.

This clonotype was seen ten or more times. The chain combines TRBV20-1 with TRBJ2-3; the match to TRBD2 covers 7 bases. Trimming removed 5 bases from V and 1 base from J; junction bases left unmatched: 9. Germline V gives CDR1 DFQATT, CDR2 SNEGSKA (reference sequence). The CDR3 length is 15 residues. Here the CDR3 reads CSAPNRAGRTDTQYF. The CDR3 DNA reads TGCAGTGCTCCTAACCGAGCGGGGCGCACAGATACGCAGTATTTT.

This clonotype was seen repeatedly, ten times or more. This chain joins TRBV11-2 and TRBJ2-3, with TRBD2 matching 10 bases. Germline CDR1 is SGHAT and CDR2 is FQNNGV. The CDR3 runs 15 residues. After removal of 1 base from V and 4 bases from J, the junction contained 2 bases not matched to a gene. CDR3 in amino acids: CASSLASGGADTQYF. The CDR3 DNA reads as TGTGCCAGCAGCTTAGCTAGCGGGGGAGCAGATACGCAGTATTTT.